These 14 T cell receptor beta chains share one sample of origin, sequenced in a study of T cell responses to AZD1222 COVID-19 vaccine. This table comes from immunoSEQ multiplex PCR, and its TCRdb copy is limited to in-frame clones, with some not included. This sample has some 96,000 clones, with approximately 91% found just once. This material consisted of peripheral blood, taken on day 0 of AZD1222 vaccination. The source is an adult in good health.

The chain links TRBV5-1 to TRBJ2-1, with TRBD1 matching 7 bases. The CDR3 is 17 residues long. The V gene end was trimmed by 1 base and the J gene end by 4 bases; junction bases not matched to a gene: 11. CDR1 and CDR2 (germline): SGHRS, YFSETQ. In DNA, the CDR3 is TGCGCCAGCAGCTTGATGTCACAGGGGCAAATTTACAATGAGCAGTTCTTC. This sequence encodes CASSLMSQGQIYNEQFF.

The chain carries TRBV6-5 and TRBJ1-1; unclear D gene. There are 11 residues in the CDR3. Germline lookup yields CDR1 MNHEY and CDR2 SVGAGI. V was shortened by 7 bases and J by 3 bases, with 6 bases between the two germline ends. CDR3 in amino acids: CASTRDTEAFF. CDR3 DNA: TGTGCCAGCACCCGAGACACTGAAGCTTTCTTT.

This chain joins TRBV30 and TRBJ1-6; 9 positions match TRBD1. The CDR3 extends over 14 amino acids. Germline lookup yields CDR1 GTSNPN and CDR2 SVGIG (reference sequence). The V segment lost 6 bases and the J segment 5 bases; nucleotides outside the gene matches: 5. The DNA for the CDR3 is TGTGCCTGCACCGGGACAGGGAATAATTCACCCCTCCACTTT. Its protein is CACTGTGNNSPLHF.

The rearrangement links TRBV5-1 to TRBJ1-2; 7 bases are a match to TRBD1. This CDR3 spans 14 amino acids. J was trimmed by 0 bases and V by 3 bases; bases with no gene match: 2. Germline V gene sequence: CDR1 SGHRS, CDR2 YFSETQ. CDR3 in DNA: TGCGCCAGCAGCTGGGGACAGCCTAACTATGGCTACACCTTC. Protein sequence: CASSWGQPNYGYTF.

This chain joins TRBV19 and TRBJ2-1, with 10 bases aligning to TRBD1. Trimming removed 6 bases from V and 4 bases from J; junction bases left unmatched: 12. The CDR3 is 17 residues long. Per the germline V gene, CDR1 is LNHDA and CDR2 is SQIVND (reference sequence). The CDR3 DNA follows: TGTGCCAGTAGCCCTTCAGCCGGGACAGGGGCTTACAATGAGCAGTTCTTC. It specifies CASSPSAGTGAYNEQFF.

V and J are TRBV18 and TRBJ1-1; TRBD1 matches at 8 bases. The CDR3 runs 16 residues. The V segment lost 9 bases and the J segment 4 bases; nucleotides outside the gene matches: 16. CDR1 is KGHSH and CDR2 is LQKENI in the germline V gene. CDR3 sequence (DNA): TGTGCCAGTACGGACAGGGTTGGAAACTTTGGCACTGAAGCTTTCTTT. As protein: CASTDRVGNFGTEAFF.

The chain carries TRBV4-3 and TRBJ1-2; D unresolved. The germline CDR1 and CDR2 sequences are LGHNA and YSLEER. The CDR3 has 15 amino acids. V was pared by 1 base and J by 8 bases, with 17 bases between. CDR3 protein: CASSQALRTRVGYTF. The CDR3 nucleotides are TGCGCCAGCAGCCAAGCCCTGAGGACGCGGGTAGGCTACACCTTC.

The chain is built from TRBV3-1 (or the pseudogene TRBV3-2) and TRBJ1-1; D possibly corresponds to TRBD1 (6 bases). CDR1 is LGHDT and CDR2 is YNNKEL in the germline V gene (reference sequence). This CDR3 region has 15 residues. Between the trimmed V and J ends, which lost 5 bases and 1 base, there was a span of 14 bases. CDR3 DNA sequence: TGTGCCAGCAGCTTATCCCCAGGGGAGAACACTGAAGCTTTCTTT. Translation: CASSLSPGENTEAFF.

The genes are TRBV5-1 and TRBJ2-2; no definite D call. CDR1 and CDR2 from the germline V gene are SGHRS and YFSETQ. CDR3 length equals 15 residues. With 0 bases removed from V and 2 bases from J, the gap between germline ends came to 8 bases. The CDR3 here is CASSLAAGNTGELFF. DNA for the CDR3: TGCGCCAGCAGCTTGGCTGCAGGAAACACCGGGGAGCTGTTTTTT.

This clone was recorded only once. The V and J genes are TRBV14 and TRBJ1-3; tentative D call: TRBD1 (6 bases). This CDR3 region has 15 residues. Germline CDR1 reads SGHDN; CDR2 reads FVKESK. V dropped 2 bases and J dropped 1 base, with 9 bases sitting between them. The CDR3 DNA sequence: TGTGCCAGCAGCCAACGAGGGGGATCTGGAAACACCATATATTTT. This gives the protein CASSQRGGSGNTIYF.

This clone has only a few counts. The rearrangement links TRBV6-2 or TRBV6-3 to TRBJ2-2; D ambiguous. The CDR3 extends over 15 amino acids. The V end lost 2 bases, the J end lost 0 bases, and 7 bases lay between the germline ends. The germline V gene encodes CDR1 MNHEY and CDR2 SVGEGT. The CDR3 is CASSYEVANTGELFF. CDR3 DNA sequence: TGTGCCAGCAGTTACGAAGTGGCGAACACCGGGGAGCTGTTTTTT.

The rearrangement joins TRBV20-1 to TRBJ1-1; D remains unclear. The CDR3 runs to 11 residues. Deletions cut 3 bases from V and 10 bases from J, with 12 bases between. CDR1 is DFQATT, CDR2 SNEGSKA, per germline (reference sequence). CDR3 region: CSASDGRGAFF. DNA of the CDR3: TGCAGTGCTAGTGACGGACGGGGAGCTTTCTTT.

The chain has TRBV9 and TRBJ1-2; weak D call: TRBD1 (6 bases). Germline V CDR1 and CDR2: SGDLS, YYNGEE. Trimming stripped 3 bases from V and 3 bases from J, with 12 bases between. The CDR3 runs 14 residues. Here the CDR3 DNA reads TGTGCCAGCAGCGGAGGAGGGGGATACTATGGCTACACCTTC. It is translated as CASSGGGGYYGYTF.

The chain has TRBV28 and TRBJ1-1; no reliable D call. The V gene's germline CDR1 is MDHEN and CDR2 SYDVKM. The V gene lost 4 bases and the J gene lost 4 bases, with 4 bases spanning the gap. The CDR3 totals 11 residues. The CDR3 here is CASSSATEAFF. The CDR3 DNA follows: TGTGCCAGCAGTTCGGCCACTGAAGCTTTCTTT.